This is a list of T cell receptor beta chains from one sample in a study of cytomegalovirus exposure and HLA in healthy donors. Profiled with immunoSEQ multiplex PCR; TCRdb holds only in-frame clones, not every one. The sample has roughly 120,000 clones; around four fifths are singletons. The specimen was PBMCs. The receptors come from a male donor in good health and CMV-seropositive. The CDR3 runs from the conserved cysteine through the conserved F or W. A D gene is named only where the DNA matches it firmly.

J: TRBJ2-1
V: TRBV27
D: TRBD2
DNA: TGTGCCAGCTTTCCTAGGACTAGCGGGAGGGTCCATGAGCAGTTCTTC
CDR3: CASFPRTSGRVHEQFF

J: TRBJ2-3
V: TRBV5-1
D: TRBD1
DNA: TGCGCCAGCAGCTCCTTACTACGGACAGGGAGCACAGATACGCAGTATTTT
CDR3: CASSSLLRTGSTDTQYF

J: TRBJ2-7
V: TRBV29-1
D: .
DNA: TGCAGCGTTCATCTGACAGGCGCTTCCTACGAGCAGTACTTC
CDR3: CSVHLTGASYEQYF

J: TRBJ1-2
V: TRBV9
D: .
DNA: TGTGCCAGCAGCCCTTCCACAGAAACTAACTATGGCTACACCTTC
CDR3: CASSPSTETNYGYTF

J: TRBJ2-5
V: TRBV28
D: .
DNA: TGTGCCAGCAGTCCGGACAATGAAGAGACCCAGTACTTC
CDR3: CASSPDNEETQYF

J: TRBJ2-3
V: TRBV7-2
D: .
DNA: TGTGCCAGCAGCGCCCCGGGGTCACGCACAGATACGCAGTATTTT
CDR3: CASSAPGSRTDTQYF

J: TRBJ2-3
V: TRBV27
D: TRBD2
DNA: TGTGCCAGCAGGACCCGTAGCGGGAGTCCCCCCACAGATACGCAGTATTTT
CDR3: CASRTRSGSPPTDTQYF

J: TRBJ2-1
V: TRBV28
D: .
DNA: TGTGCCAGCAGTTTAAGAGGCGACAATGAGCAGTTCTTC
CDR3: CASSLRGDNEQFF

J: TRBJ2-7
V: TRBV7-2
D: .
DNA: TGTGCCAGCAGCACACTTGTGCAGGTCAACTACGAGCAGTACTTC
CDR3: CASSTLVQVNYEQYF

J: TRBJ2-7
V: TRBV9
D: .
DNA: TGTGCCAGCAGCATATATGGCGGGGCCTACGAGCAGTACTTC
CDR3: CASSIYGGAYEQYF

J: TRBJ1-2
V: TRBV7-2
D: .
DNA: TGTGCCAGCAGCCCGGACATAGCTAACTATGGCTACACCTTC
CDR3: CASSPDIANYGYTF

J: TRBJ2-7
V: TRBV11-2
D: .
DNA: TGTGCCAGCAGCTTAAGTCAGGGAGGCGAGCAGTACTTC
CDR3: CASSLSQGGEQYF

J: TRBJ2-7
V: TRBV27
D: .
DNA: TGTGCCAGCAGTTTATCGGGGGGATACGAGCAGTACTTC
CDR3: CASSLSGGYEQYF

J: TRBJ2-7
V: TRBV7-9
D: TRBD2
DNA: TGTTCCAGCAGCCAACTAGCGGGCCGAGGTTTGGACGAGCAGTACTTC
CDR3: CSSSQLAGRGLDEQYF

J: TRBJ2-1
V: TRBV30
D: .
DNA: TGTGCCTGGAGTCTCAGCGTCTACAATGAGCAGTTCTTC
CDR3: CAWSLSVYNEQFF

J: TRBJ1-4
V: TRBV14
D: .
DNA: TGTGCCAGCAGCCAAGATGGAGGGAATGAAAAACTGTTTTTT
CDR3: CASSQDGGNEKLFF

J: TRBJ2-3
V: TRBV2
D: .
DNA: TGTGCCAGCAAGAGAATAGCGGATAGCACAGATACGCAGTATTTT
CDR3: CASKRIADSTDTQYF

J: TRBJ1-2
V: TRBV5-1
D: .
DNA: TGCGCCAGCAGCCTCGGGGAGGGGATCAGCTACACCTTC
CDR3: CASSLGEGISYTF